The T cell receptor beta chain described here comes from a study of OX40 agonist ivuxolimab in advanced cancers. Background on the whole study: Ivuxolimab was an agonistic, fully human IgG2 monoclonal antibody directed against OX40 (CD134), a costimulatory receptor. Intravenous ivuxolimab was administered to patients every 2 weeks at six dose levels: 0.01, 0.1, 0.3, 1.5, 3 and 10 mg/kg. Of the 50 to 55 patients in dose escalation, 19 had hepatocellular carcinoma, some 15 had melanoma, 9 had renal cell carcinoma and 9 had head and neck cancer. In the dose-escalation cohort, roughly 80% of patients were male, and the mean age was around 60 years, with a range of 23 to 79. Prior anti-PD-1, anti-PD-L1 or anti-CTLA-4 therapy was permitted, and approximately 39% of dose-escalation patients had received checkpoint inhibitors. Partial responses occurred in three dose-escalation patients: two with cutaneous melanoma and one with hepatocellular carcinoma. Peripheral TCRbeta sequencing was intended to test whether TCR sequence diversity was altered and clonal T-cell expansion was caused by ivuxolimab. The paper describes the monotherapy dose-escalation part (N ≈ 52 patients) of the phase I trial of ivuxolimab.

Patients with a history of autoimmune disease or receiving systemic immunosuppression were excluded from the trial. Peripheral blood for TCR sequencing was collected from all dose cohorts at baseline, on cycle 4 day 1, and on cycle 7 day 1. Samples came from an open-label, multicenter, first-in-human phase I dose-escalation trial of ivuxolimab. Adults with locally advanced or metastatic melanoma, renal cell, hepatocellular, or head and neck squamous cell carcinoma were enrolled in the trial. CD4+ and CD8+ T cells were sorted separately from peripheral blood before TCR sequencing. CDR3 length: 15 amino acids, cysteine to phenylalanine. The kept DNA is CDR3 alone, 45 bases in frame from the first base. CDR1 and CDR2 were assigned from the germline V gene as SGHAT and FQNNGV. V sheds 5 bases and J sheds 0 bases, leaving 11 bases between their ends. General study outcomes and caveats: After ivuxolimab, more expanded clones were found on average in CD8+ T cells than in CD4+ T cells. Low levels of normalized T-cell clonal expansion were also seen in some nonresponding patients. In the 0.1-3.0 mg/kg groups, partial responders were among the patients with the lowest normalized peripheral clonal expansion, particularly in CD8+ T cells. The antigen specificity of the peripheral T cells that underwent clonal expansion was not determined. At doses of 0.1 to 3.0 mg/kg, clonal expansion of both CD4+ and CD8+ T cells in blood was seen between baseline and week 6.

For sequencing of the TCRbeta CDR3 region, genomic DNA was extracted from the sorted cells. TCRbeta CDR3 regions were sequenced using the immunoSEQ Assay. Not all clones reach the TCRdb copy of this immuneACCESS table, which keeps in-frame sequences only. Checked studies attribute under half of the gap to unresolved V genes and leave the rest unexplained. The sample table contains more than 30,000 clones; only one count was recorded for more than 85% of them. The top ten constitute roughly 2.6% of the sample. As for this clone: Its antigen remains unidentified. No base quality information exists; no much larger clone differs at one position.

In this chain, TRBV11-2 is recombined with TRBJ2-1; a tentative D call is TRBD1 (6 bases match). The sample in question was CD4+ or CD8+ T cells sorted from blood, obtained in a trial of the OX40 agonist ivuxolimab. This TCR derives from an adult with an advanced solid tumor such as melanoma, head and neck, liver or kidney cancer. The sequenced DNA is TGTGCCAGCAGCCAAACAGGGCTCTCCTACAATGAGCAGTTCTTC. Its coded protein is CASSQTGLSYNEQFF.